The 24 T cell receptor beta chains given below trace back to one sample, sequenced in a study of cytomegalovirus exposure and HLA in healthy donors (dated 2017 in TCRdb). Library generation was performed with the immunoSEQ multiplex PCR assay. The multiplex PCR relied on a mix of 60 forward primers for TCR Vbeta segments and 13 reverse primers for TCR Jbeta segments. Imported from immuneACCESS, the table was reduced by TCRdb to in-frame sequences with V and J called. These copies leave out some clones; in studies compared against another copy, an unresolved V gene accounts for under half, and the cause of the remainder is not known. The sample has 100,000 to 150,000 clones on record, approximately 80% of them singletons. The leading ten clones occupy over 2.5% of the sample. The sequenced sample was PBMCs. Every receptor here comes from a male donor in good health and CMV-seronegative.

The chain links TRBV7-9 to TRBJ1-2; no clear D. V was cut by 1 base and J by 6 bases, with 12 bases left in between. This CDR3 region has 14 residues. The germline CDR1 and CDR2 sequences are SEHNR and FQNEAQ (reference sequence). CDR3: CASSLGPTANGYTF. In DNA, the CDR3 is TGTGCCAGCAGCTTAGGGCCGACTGCCAATGGCTACACCTTC.

The rearrangement links TRBV28 to TRBJ1-3, with TRBD1 as a possible D gene (5 bases). Trimming stripped 1 base from V and 1 base from J, with 8 bases between. This CDR3 has 15 amino acids. Germline values: CDR1 MDHEN, CDR2 SYDVKM. CDR3 DNA: TGTGCCAGCAGTTTATTTCAGGGTTCTGGAAACACCATATATTTT. This sequence encodes CASSLFQGSGNTIYF.

The CDR3: CASSLMGSQGAGANVLTF. The CDR3 nucleotides read TGTGCCAGCAGCTTAATGGGGTCTCAGGGGGCTGGGGCCAACGTCCTGACTTTC. V is TRBV7-3 and J is TRBJ2-6; 7 nucleotides agree with TRBD1. The CDR3 is 18 amino acids. Germline V lookup: CDR1 SGHTA, CDR2 FQGTGA. Losses at the gene ends were 1 base for V and 2 bases for J; bases not matched to a gene: 8.

The chain recombines TRBV23-1 with TRBJ2-5; a weak D match, TRBD1 (5 bases). TRBV23-1 is classed as an ORF, of uncertain function. The CDR3 consists of 15 residues. Between the trimmed V and J ends, which lost 3 bases and 5 bases, there was a span of 16 bases. The CDR3 DNA follows: TGCGCCAGCAGTCATTTCCAGGGCCGTAAGGAGACCCAGTACTTC. It translates to CASSHFQGRKETQYF.

The genes are TRBV6-1 and TRBJ1-5; D perhaps matches TRBD1 (6 bases). The ends were cut back, 4 bases at V and 7 bases at J, with 14 bases in the middle. In germline, CDR1 is MNHNS, CDR2 SASEGT. This CDR3 region has 14 residues. The CDR3 is CASSGQANLQPQHF. CDR3 nucleotide sequence: TGTGCCAGCAGTGGACAGGCTAATCTCCAGCCCCAGCATTTT.

The chain is built from TRBV10-2 and TRBJ2-7, with 9 bases matching TRBD1. CDR3 length equals 14 residues. The V and J ends lost 7 bases and 4 bases, in that order; junction bases with no gene match: 8. Germline V gene data show CDR1 as WSHSY and CDR2 as SAAADI. This CDR3 reads CASTSGTGIYEQYF. CDR3 sequence (DNA): TGCGCCAGCACCTCCGGGACAGGGATATACGAGCAGTACTTC.

The chain combines TRBV28 with TRBJ1-3, with D possibly TRBD1 on 6 matching bases. This CDR3 contains 14 residues. Germline V gives CDR1 MDHEN, CDR2 SYDVKM. The V end lost 3 bases, the J end lost 4 bases, and 10 bases lay between the germline ends. This CDR3 is CASSFGGAGNTIYF. The CDR3 DNA reads TGTGCCAGCAGTTTCGGGGGGGCAGGAAACACCATATATTTT.

This sequence joins TRBV10-3 and TRBJ2-7; 10 bases are shared with TRBD1. Germline values: CDR1 ENHRY, CDR2 SYGVKD. The CDR3 consists of 14 residues. The V segment lost 8 bases and the J segment 2 bases; nucleotides outside the gene matches: 6. The DNA of the CDR3 is TGTGCCATCGGAGGGGGACAGGGGACCTACGAGCAGTACTTC. It yields the protein CAIGGGQGTYEQYF.

The gene calls are TRBV7-9 and TRBJ2-7; TRBD2 is a possible D gene (5 bases). This CDR3 spans 14 amino acids. V was pared by 5 bases and J by 3 bases, with 14 bases between. Germline assignment: CDR1 SEHNR and CDR2 FQNEAQ (reference sequence). The CDR3 here is CASSRGGSFYEQYF. The CDR3 DNA reads as TGTGCCAGCAGCCGCGGAGGATCCTTCTACGAGCAGTACTTC.

The rearrangement joins TRBV7-8 to TRBJ2-1; no definite D call. In germline, CDR1 is SGHVS, CDR2 FQNEAQ. This CDR3 is 14 amino acids long. Trimming left V 1 base short and J 9 bases short, with 13 bases between. The CDR3 spells CASSLERQDSEQFF. Written as DNA, the CDR3 is TGTGCCAGCAGCTTAGAAAGGCAGGATAGTGAGCAGTTCTTC.

Regarding this clone: The DNA is omitted, as the CDR3 cannot be located on it reliably, and the CDR3 follows TCRdb's listing. The chain links TRBV5-6 to TRBJ2-7; the table gives TRBD2 as D, unverified against the DNA. From germline, CDR1 is SGHDT and CDR2 YYEEEE. The CDR3 is 11 amino acids long, termini counted. CDR3 residues: CASSWGSGASF.

The CDR3 nucleotides are TGTGCCAGCAGTCAACTTAACAGCGGGGCCTACGAGCAGTACTTC. This translates into CASSQLNSGAYEQYF. The rearrangement uses TRBV27 and TRBJ2-7, with TRBD2 identical over 7 bases. Germline trimming cut 5 bases from V and 2 bases from J; bases unmatched to any gene: 9. The length of the CDR3 is 15 residues. The germline gives CDR1 MNHEY, CDR2 SMNVEV (reference sequence).

The gene calls are TRBV7-8 and TRBJ2-5, with a possible D match to TRBD2 (5 bases). Deletions cut 5 bases from V and 3 bases from J, with 16 bases between. The CDR3 consists of 15 residues. Germline assignment: CDR1 SGHVS and CDR2 FQNEAQ. In DNA form, the CDR3 reads TGTGCCAGCAGCGCCGAACCGGGATCCAAAGAGACCCAGTACTTC. As protein: CASSAEPGSKETQYF.

V is TRBV13 and J is TRBJ1-2; 7 nucleotides align to TRBD1. Germline trimming cut 4 bases from V and 8 bases from J; bases unmatched to any gene: 10. The CDR3 loop spans 14 amino acids. Germline V gene data show CDR1 as PRHDT and CDR2 as FYEKMQ (reference sequence). CDR3 in amino acids: CASSSPPGGYGYTF. In DNA form, the CDR3 reads TGTGCCAGCAGCTCCCCCCCAGGGGGGTACGGCTACACCTTC. Combining the CDR3 with reference TRBV13 and TRBJ1-2 gives the whole variable domain AAGVIQSPRHLIKEKRETATLKCYPIPRHDTVYWYQQGPGQDPQFLISFYEKMQSDKGSIPDRFSAQQFSDYHSELNMSSLELGDSALYFCASSSPPGGYGYTFGSGTRLTVV.

The chain carries TRBV28 and TRBJ1-1; TRBD1 matches 8 bases. Germline V gene data show CDR1 as MDHEN and CDR2 as SYDVKM. Trimming at V came to 3 bases and at J to 2 bases, leaving 2 bases not matched to a gene. The CDR3 covers 14 residues. The CDR3 DNA reads TGTGCCAGCAGTTTGGACAGGGTAAACACTGAAGCTTTCTTT. Residues: CASSLDRVNTEAFF.

The chain links TRBV2 to TRBJ2-7; TRBD1 agrees at 9 bases. The ends lost 6 bases at V and 7 bases at J; junction bases unmatched: 13. The germline V gene encodes CDR1 SNHLY and CDR2 FYNNEI. The CDR3 runs 15 residues. As DNA, the CDR3 is TGTGCCAGCAGCGGATCCCGGGACAGGGTAGGGGAGCAGTACTTC. It yields the protein CASSGSRDRVGEQYF.

This clone turned up a few times. The V call is TRBV5-1, the J call TRBJ2-7; D gene unclear. There are 14 residues in the CDR3. Germline CDR1 reads SGHRS; CDR2 reads YFSETQ. Trimming took off 1 base at V and 7 bases at J, with 15 bases between the two ends. The CDR3 region has the DNA TGCGCCAGCAGCTTGAATGGCTACACCGGGGAGCAGTACTTC. It translates to CASSLNGYTGEQYF. The full variable domain, completed using reference TRBV5-1 and TRBJ2-7, is KAGVTQTPRYLIKTRGQQVTLSCSPISGHRSVSWYQQTPGQGLQFLFEYFSETQRNKGNFPGRFSGRQFSNSRSEMNVSTLELGDSALYLCASSLNGYTGEQYFGPGTRLTVT.

CDR3: CASSLNSGPDQPQHF. The CDR3 coding sequence is TGCGCCAGCAGCTTGAATTCAGGCCCGGATCAGCCCCAGCATTTT. The genes are TRBV5-1 and TRBJ1-5; D is uncertain. V lost 1 base and J lost 5, with 13 bases in between. The CDR3 has 15 amino acids. The germline CDR1 and CDR2 sequences are SGHRS and YFSETQ.

The chain employs TRBV5-8 and TRBJ1-5; 7 bases align to TRBD1. Germline CDR1 is SGHTS and CDR2 is YDEGEE. V dropped 2 bases and J dropped 2; count of bases not matched to a gene: 7. The CDR3 runs 16 residues. The CDR3 sequence: CASSLMTGKGNQPQHF. The DNA for the CDR3 is TGTGCCAGCAGCTTAATGACAGGGAAGGGCAATCAGCCCCAGCATTTT.

This rearrangement joins TRBV10-3 to TRBJ2-1, with 8 bases lining up with TRBD2. Germline assignment: CDR1 ENHRY and CDR2 SYGVKD. Trimming at V came to 0 bases and at J to 2 bases, leaving 0 bases not matched to a gene. The CDR3 loop spans 15 amino acids. CDR3 sequence: CAISESGGAYNEQFF. As DNA, the CDR3 is TGTGCCATCAGTGAGTCCGGGGGGGCCTACAATGAGCAGTTCTTC.

The chain joins TRBV10-3 to TRBJ2-1; TRBD2 matches 9 bases. The germline V gene has CDR1 ENHRY and CDR2 SYGVKD. This CDR3 has 18 residues. V shed 8 bases, J shed 8 bases, and the junction held 22 bases outside the gene matches. The CDR3 bases are TGTGCCATCTCCGCCGTGGCGGGGGGGAACCCTGGGGGCGATGAGCAGTTCTTC. Protein: CAISAVAGGNPGGDEQFF.

The chain couples TRBV7-2 to TRBJ2-1; TRBD2 matches 7 bases. Per germline, CDR1 SGHTA and CDR2 FQGNSA. V gave up 5 bases and J gave up 8 bases; unmatched junction bases: 6. This CDR3 contains 13 residues. This CDR3 reads CASSPSGGDEQFF. The CDR3 bases are TGTGCCAGCAGCCCTAGCGGTGGGGATGAGCAGTTCTTC.

V is TRBV5-1 and J is TRBJ1-4, with a weak D call TRBD1 (6 bases). V lost 0 bases and J 6 bases, leaving 12 bases between the germline ends. The CDR3 consists of 15 residues. Germline lookup yields CDR1 SGHRS and CDR2 YFSETQ. The CDR3 loop reads CASSLAGTKDEKLFF. The DNA of the CDR3 is TGCGCCAGCAGCTTGGCTGGGACAAAAGATGAAAAACTGTTTTTT.

V usage is TRBV5-4 and J usage is TRBJ2-2, with D possibly being TRBD2 (5 bases). The V end was cut by 7 bases, the J end by 1 base, with 14 bases between. The CDR3 runs 15 residues. Germline V lookup: CDR1 SGHNT, CDR2 YYREEE (reference sequence). The chain's CDR3 is CASGTRALNTGELFF. As DNA, the CDR3 is TGTGCCAGCGGCACGAGGGCGTTGAACACCGGGGAGCTGTTTTTT.